Listed below are T cell receptor beta chains from one sample, sequenced in a study of T cells in localized non-small cell lung cancer. The table came from immunoSEQ multiplex PCR; TCRdb's copy has only in-frame clones and leaves some out. The sample has around 28,000 clones, roughly 90% seen once. The material was peripheral blood, obtained before any cancer treatment. These receptors all come from a woman aged 18 to 50 with stage I lung adenocarcinoma. Each CDR3 is given with its conserved first and last residue. D genes are given only for firm matches. A clone size is listed for some rows: how often the clone was seen (once, few, many), or a class if it is expanded.

clone size,D gene,V gene,J gene,CDR3 DNA,CDR3 protein
once,-,TRBV9,TRBJ2-3,TGTGCCAGCAGCGTAGAAGGCACAGATACGCAGTATTTT,CASSVEGTDTQYF
-,-,TRBV29-1,TRBJ1-3,TGCAGCGTTGAAGATCCCCCCGGTTCCGCCGGTCAGACCATATATTTT,CSVEDPPGSAGQTIYF
-,-,TRBV27,TRBJ2-3,TGTGCCAGCAGTAGGGGTAGGGCAGATACGCAGTATTTT,CASSRGRADTQYF
-,-,TRBV7-9,TRBJ1-4,TGTGCCAGCAGCCCCTCCGGCCGTAATGAAAAACTGTTTTTT,CASSPSGRNEKLFF
-,-,TRBV7-3,TRBJ2-1,TGTGCCAGCAGCTCCGACGGATCCTCCTACAATGAGCAGTTCTTC,CASSSDGSSYNEQFF
once,TRBD2,TRBV18,TRBJ2-7,TGTGCCAGCTCACCACCGCCATCTAGCGGGAGGGCCTATCTCCGCTCCTACGAGCAGTACTTC,CASSPPPSSGRAYLRSYEQYF
-,TRBD1,TRBV7-2,TRBJ1-5,TGTGCCAGCAGCTTAGGGACAGGGCAACAGCCCCAGCATTTT,CASSLGTGQQPQHF
-,-,TRBV9,TRBJ2-7,TGTGCCAGCAGCCCAGCAGGGGTGGGCTACGAGCAGTACTTC,CASSPAGVGYEQYF
once,-,TRBV2,TRBJ2-7,TGTGCCAGTAGTGAGGGGCGTACTTACGAGCAGTACTTC,CASSEGRTYEQYF
-,-,TRBV6-5,TRBJ1-1,TGTGCCAGCAGTTTAGGAGGGTTGAACACTGAAGCTTTCTTT,CASSLGGLNTEAFF
-,TRBD1,TRBV28,TRBJ2-7,TGTGCCAGCAGTCACCATACCCCGGGACAGCTTTCCTACGAGCAGTACTTC,CASSHHTPGQLSYEQYF
-,-,TRBV10-1,TRBJ2-1,TGCGCCAGCAGTGAACAGAACCTGGGGAATGAGCAGTTCTTC,CASSEQNLGNEQFF
-,-,TRBV7-3,TRBJ1-3,TGTGCCAGCACCCCGGGACTTTGCTCTGGAAACACCATATATTTT,CASTPGLCSGNTIYF
once,-,TRBV7-8,TRBJ1-1,TGTGCCAGCAGCGCGAGAGGGGGACAAGCTGAAGCTTTCTTT,CASSARGGQAEAFF
-,-,TRBV5-6,TRBJ2-7,TGTGCCAGCAGCCGCCGTATGGTCAGTAAGAACGAGCAGTACTTC,CASSRRMVSKNEQYF
once,-,TRBV5-1,TRBJ1-4,TGCGCCAGCAGCTTCCATCCGGGCCTCAAGGGGGAAAAACTGTTTTTT,CASSFHPGLKGEKLFF